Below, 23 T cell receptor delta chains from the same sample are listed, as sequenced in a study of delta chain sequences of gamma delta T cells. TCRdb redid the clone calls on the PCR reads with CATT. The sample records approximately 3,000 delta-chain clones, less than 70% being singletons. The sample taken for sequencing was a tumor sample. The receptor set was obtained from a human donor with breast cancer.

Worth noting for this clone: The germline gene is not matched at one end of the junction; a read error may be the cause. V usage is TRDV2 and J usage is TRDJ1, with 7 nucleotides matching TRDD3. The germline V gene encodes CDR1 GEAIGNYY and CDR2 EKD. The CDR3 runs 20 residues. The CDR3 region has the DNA TGTGCCTGTGACACCGTGGCTACTGGGGAAAAACCGTTTAACACCGGTCAAATCATTTTC. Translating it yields CACDTVATGEKPFNTGQIIF.

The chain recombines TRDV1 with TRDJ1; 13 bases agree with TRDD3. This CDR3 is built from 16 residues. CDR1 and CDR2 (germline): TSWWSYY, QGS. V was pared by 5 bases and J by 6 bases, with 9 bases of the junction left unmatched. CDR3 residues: CALGPLRLGDTHKLIF. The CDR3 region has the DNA TGTGCTCTTGGGCCCCTCAGACTGGGGGATACGCATAAACTCATCTTT.

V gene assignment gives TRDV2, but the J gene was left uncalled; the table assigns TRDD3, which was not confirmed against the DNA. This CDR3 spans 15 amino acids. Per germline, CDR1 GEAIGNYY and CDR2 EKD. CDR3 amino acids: CACDTVGLAADILFF. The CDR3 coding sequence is TGTGCCTGTGACACGGTGGGACTTGCAGCTGATATACTCTTTTTT.

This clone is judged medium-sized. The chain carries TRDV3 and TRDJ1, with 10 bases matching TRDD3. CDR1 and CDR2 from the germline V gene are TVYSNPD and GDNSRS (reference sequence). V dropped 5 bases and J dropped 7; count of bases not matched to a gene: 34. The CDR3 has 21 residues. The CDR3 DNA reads TGTGCCGTCCTGAACCCGCGAGAAGGTTACTGGGGGATCTCGGGATATCGTAAACTCATCTTT. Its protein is CAVLNPREGYWGISGYRKLIF.

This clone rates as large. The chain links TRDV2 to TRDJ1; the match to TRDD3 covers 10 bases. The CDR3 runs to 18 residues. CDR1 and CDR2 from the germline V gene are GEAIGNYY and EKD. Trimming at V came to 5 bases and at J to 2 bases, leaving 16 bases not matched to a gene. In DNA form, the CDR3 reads TGTGCCTGTGCTTTGGTGGGGGATACACCGGAAGGGACCGATAAACTCATCTTT. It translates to CACALVGDTPEGTDKLIF.

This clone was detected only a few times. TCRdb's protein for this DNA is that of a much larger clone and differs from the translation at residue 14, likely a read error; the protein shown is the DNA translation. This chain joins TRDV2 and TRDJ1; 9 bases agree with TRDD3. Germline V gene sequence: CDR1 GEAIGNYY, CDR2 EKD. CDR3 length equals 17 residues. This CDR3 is CACDTLLGERYTDRLIF. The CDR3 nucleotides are TGTGCCTGTGACACTCTACTGGGGGAACGGTACACCGATAGACTCATCTTT.

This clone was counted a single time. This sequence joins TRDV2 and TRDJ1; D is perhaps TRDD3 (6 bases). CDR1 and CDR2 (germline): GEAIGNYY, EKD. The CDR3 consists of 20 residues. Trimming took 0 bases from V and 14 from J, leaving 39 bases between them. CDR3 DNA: TGTGCCTGTGACACCGTGTCAATGGAGGGGGAGCGATCTTATACCGATATACTTATCTTT. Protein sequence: CACDTVSMEGERSYTDILIF.

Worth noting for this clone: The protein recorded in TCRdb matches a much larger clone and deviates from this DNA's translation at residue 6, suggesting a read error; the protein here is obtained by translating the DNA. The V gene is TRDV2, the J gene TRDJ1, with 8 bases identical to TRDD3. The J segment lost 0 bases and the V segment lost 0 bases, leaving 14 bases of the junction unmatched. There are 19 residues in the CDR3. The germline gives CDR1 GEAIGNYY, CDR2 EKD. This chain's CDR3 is CACDTWGYWGDQYTDKLIF. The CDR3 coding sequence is TGTGCCTGTGACACCTGGGGATACTGGGGGGACCAATACACCGATAAACTCATCTTT.

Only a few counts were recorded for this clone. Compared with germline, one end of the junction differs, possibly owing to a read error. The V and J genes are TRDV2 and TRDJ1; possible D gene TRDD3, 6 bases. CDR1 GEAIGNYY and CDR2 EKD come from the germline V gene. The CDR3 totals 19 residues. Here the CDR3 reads CACDTVSREGDPYTDKLIF. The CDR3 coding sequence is TGCGCCTGTGACACCGTGTCAAGGGAGGGGGACCCGTACACCGATAAACTCATCTTT.

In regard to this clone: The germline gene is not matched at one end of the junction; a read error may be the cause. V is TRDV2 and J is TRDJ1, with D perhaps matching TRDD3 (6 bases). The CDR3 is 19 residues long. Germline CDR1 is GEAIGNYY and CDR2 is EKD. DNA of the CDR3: TGTGCCTGTGACACTATAGGGTGGGATATACGCGACAGGGTCGATAAACTCACCTTT. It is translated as CACDTIGWDIRDRVDKLTF.

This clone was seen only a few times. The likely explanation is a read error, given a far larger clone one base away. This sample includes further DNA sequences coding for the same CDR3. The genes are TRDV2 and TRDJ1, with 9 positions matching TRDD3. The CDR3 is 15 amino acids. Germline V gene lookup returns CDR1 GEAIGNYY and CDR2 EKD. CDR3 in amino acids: CACDTWGMGTDKLIF. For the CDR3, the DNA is TGTGCTTGTGACACCTGGGGGATGGGAACCGATAAACTCATCTTT.

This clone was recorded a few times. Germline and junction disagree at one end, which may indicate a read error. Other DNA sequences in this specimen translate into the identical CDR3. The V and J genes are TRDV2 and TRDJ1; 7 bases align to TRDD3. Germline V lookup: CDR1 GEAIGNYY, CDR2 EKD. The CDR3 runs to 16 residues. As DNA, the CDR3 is TGTGCCTGTGACGGGTTGGGGGAATCGTACACCGATAAGCTCATCTTT. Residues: CACDGLGESYTDKLIF.

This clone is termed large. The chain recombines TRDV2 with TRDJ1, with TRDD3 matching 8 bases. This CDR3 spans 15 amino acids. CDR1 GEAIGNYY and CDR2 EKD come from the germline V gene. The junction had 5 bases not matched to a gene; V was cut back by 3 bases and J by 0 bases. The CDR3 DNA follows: TGTGCCTGTGACGCGCTACTGGGGGACACCGATAAACTCATCTTT. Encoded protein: CACDALLGDTDKLIF.

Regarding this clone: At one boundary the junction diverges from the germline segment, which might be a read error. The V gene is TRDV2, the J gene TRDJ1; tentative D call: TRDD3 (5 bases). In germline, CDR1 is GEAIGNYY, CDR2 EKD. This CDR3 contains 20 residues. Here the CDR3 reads CACDTVSRDGNRHYTDRLIF. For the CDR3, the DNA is TGTGCCTGTGACACCGTGTCAAGGGATGGGAACCGACACTACACCGATAGACTCATCTTT.

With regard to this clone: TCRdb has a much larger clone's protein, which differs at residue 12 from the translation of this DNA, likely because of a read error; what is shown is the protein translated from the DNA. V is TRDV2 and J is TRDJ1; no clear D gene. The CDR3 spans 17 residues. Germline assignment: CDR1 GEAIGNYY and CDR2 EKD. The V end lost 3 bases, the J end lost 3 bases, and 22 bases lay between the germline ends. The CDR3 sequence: CACDPIQPPEFADKLIF. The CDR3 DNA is TGTGCCTGTGACCCAATACAACCTCCAGAGTTCGCCGATAAACTCATCTTT.

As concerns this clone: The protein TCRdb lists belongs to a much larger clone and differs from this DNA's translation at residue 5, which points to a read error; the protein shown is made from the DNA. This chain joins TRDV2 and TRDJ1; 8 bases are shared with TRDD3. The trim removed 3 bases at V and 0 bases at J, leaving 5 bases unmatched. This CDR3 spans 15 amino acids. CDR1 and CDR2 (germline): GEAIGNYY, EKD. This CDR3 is CACDSLLGDTDKLIF. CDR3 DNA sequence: TGTGCCTGTGACTCGCTACTGGGGGACACCGATAAACTCATCTTT.

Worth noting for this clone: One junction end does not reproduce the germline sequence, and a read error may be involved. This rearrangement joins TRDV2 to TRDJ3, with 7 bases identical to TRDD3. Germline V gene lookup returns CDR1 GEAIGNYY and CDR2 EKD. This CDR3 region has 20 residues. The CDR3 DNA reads TGTGCCTGTGACCCCGCCACTACCTCGGGGGATTCGTGCGACACCCTACAGTTGTTTTTC. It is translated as CACDPATTSGDSCDTLQLFF.

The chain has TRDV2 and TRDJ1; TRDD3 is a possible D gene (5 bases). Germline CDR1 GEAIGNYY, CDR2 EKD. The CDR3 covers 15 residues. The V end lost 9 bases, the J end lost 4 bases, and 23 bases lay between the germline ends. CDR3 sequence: CAGNTVSGARDKLIF. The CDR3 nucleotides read TGTGCCGGTAATACCGTTTCGGGGGCGCGCGATAAACTCATCTTT.

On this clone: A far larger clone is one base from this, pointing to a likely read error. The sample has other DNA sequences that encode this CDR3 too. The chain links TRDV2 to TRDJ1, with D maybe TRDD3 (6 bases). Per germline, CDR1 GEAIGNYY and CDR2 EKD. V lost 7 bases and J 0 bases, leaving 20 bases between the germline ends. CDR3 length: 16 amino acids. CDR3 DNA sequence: TGTGCCTGCGACCCACTCGGGGGGACAGACACCGATAAACTCATCTTT. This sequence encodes CACDPLGGTDTDKLIF.

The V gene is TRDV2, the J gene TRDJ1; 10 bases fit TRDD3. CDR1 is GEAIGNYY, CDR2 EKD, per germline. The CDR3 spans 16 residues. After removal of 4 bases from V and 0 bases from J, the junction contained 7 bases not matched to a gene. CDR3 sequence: CACDVLGDPNTDKLIF. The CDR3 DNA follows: TGTGCCTGTGATGTACTGGGGGATCCTAACACCGATAAACTCATCTTT.

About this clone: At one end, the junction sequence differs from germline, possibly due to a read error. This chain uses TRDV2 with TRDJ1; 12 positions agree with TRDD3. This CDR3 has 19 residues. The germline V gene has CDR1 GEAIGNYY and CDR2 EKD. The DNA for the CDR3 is TGTGCCCGTGACACTCTAGGCTGGGGGATACGCTACGGGGACGATATACTCTTTTTT. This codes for CARDTLGWGIRYGDDILFF.

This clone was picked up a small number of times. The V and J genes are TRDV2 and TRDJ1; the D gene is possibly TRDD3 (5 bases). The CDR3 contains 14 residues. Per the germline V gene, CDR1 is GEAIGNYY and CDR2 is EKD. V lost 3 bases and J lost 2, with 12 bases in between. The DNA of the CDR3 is TGTGCCTGTGACGCGGGATTGCGAACCGATAAACTCATCTTT. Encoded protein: CACDAGLRTDKLIF.

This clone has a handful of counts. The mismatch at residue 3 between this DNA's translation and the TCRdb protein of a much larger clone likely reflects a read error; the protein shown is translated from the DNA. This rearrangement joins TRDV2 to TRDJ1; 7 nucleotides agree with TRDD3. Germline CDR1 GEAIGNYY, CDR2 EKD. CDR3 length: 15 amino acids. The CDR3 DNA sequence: TGTGCCTTTGACGCCCTGGGGATAAGGGGGAATAAACTCATCTTT. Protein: CAFDALGIRGNKLIF.